Presented here are 7 T cell receptor beta chains from one specimen sequenced in a study of follicular helper T cells after annual influenza vaccination. Generated by immunoSEQ multiplex PCR, the TCRdb table keeps only in-frame clones and is missing some. The sample contains more than 4,000 clones, roughly four fifths of which appear only once. Time point given: 2015-2016 season, 7 days after influenza vaccination. Sequencing used CXCR5+ CD38- circulating T follicular helper cells from blood, obtained 7 days after influenza vaccination. The subset here: circulating Tfh, non-naive CD4+CXCR5+PD-1+ (ICOS+CD38+ or ICOS-CD38-). The receptors were gathered from an adult who received the influenza vaccine.

The chain recombines TRBV7-3 with TRBJ2-3; no firm D call. V was pared by 4 bases and J by 5 bases, with 10 bases between. Germline V lookup: CDR1 SGHTA, CDR2 FQGTGA. The CDR3 length is 13 residues. CDR3: CASSSSVKDTQYF. The CDR3 DNA sequence: TGTGCCAGCAGCTCATCAGTGAAAGATACGCAGTATTTT.

This chain connects TRBV10-3 to TRBJ2-5, with 10 nucleotides matching TRBD2. V was pared by 7 bases and J by 2 bases, with 4 bases of the junction left unmatched. Germline V gives CDR1 ENHRY, CDR2 SYGVKD. This CDR3 has 14 amino acids. The CDR3 DNA sequence: TGTGCCATCAAAGGACTAGCGGAGCAAGAGACCCAGTACTTC. This sequence encodes CAIKGLAEQETQYF.

In its sample, this clone was seen a few times. J is TRBJ1-4 and V is TRBV2; D is perhaps TRBD1 (5 bases). Per the germline V gene, CDR1 is SNHLY and CDR2 is FYNNEI. The CDR3 is 12 amino acids. Trimming took 6 bases from V and 10 from J, leaving 12 bases between them. The chain's CDR3 is CASSPYTGKLFF. The CDR3 DNA sequence: TGTGCCAGCAGCCCATATACAGGAAAACTGTTTTTT.

J is TRBJ2-7 and V is TRBV19, with D tentatively TRBD1 or TRBD2 (5 bases each). This CDR3 has 13 residues. Trimming cost V 3 bases and J 6 bases, with 12 bases left between them. Germline CDR1 is LNHDA and CDR2 is SQIVND (reference sequence). In DNA form, the CDR3 reads TGTGCCAGTAGTATTCGTCGAGGGACCGAGCAGTACTTC. This codes for CASSIRRGTEQYF.

V usage is TRBV6-1 and J usage is TRBJ1-5; D is unresolved. V was clipped by 1 base and J by 3 bases, with 7 bases between them. The V gene's germline CDR1 is MNHNS and CDR2 SASEGT. CDR3 length equals 14 residues. This CDR3 is CASSEEVNNQPQHF. The CDR3 region has the DNA TGTGCCAGCAGTGAAGAGGTGAACAATCAGCCCCAGCATTTT.

This rearrangement joins TRBV29-1 to TRBJ2-1, with D perhaps matching TRBD1 (6 bases). This CDR3 comprises 11 residues. V lost 7 bases to trimming and J lost 9 bases, with 13 bases between them. Looked up from germline, CDR1 is SQVTM and CDR2 is ANQGSEA. The CDR3 DNA sequence: TGCAGCGCCCGTAACAGGGCTGAGCAGTTCTTC. Translated, it gives CSARNRAEQFF.

The V and J genes are TRBV7-2 and TRBJ2-5, with 12 nucleotides matching TRBD2. CDR1 is SGHTA and CDR2 is FQGNSA in the germline V gene. CDR3 length: 16 amino acids. V lost 3 bases, J lost 3 bases, and 5 bases stayed unmatched. CDR3 amino acids: CASSLSLAGGKETQYF. In DNA form, the CDR3 reads TGTGCCAGCAGCTTGTCACTAGCGGGGGGTAAAGAGACCCAGTACTTC.